This T cell receptor (beta chain) was captured in a study of blood T cell repertoires in COVID-19. Using immunoSEQ multiplex PCR, the repertoire was profiled, and TCRdb retains in-frame clones only, with some absent. This sample has approximately 250,000 clones, with approximately 86% found just once. This clone was recorded only once. The CDR3 sequence is 18 residues long. V lost 0 bases, J lost 3 bases, and 12 bases stayed unmatched. CDR1 and CDR2 from the germline V gene are LGHNA and YNFKEQ. Sequenced sample: peripheral blood. This chain uses TRBV4-2 with TRBJ2-7; 9 positions match TRBD1. This clonotype was obtained from a man aged 25 to 45 with active or convalescent COVID-19. The CDR3 sequence is CASSQDQFGDRDRYEQYF. Here the CDR3 DNA reads TGTGCCAGCAGCCAAGATCAGTTCGGGGACAGGGATCGCTACGAGCAGTACTTC.